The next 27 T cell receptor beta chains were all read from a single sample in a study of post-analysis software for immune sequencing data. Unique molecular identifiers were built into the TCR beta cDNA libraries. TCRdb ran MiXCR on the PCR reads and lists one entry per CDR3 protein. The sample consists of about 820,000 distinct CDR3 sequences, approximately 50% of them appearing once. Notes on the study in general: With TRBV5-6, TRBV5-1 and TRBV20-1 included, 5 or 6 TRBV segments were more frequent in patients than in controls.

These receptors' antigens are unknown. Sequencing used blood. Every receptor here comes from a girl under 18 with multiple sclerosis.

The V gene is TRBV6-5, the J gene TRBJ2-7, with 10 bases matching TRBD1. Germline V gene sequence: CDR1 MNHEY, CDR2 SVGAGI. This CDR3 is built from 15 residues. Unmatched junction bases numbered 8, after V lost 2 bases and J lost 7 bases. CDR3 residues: CASSYDGWTGGEQYF. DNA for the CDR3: TGTGCCAGCAGTTACGACGGATGGACAGGGGGGGAGCAGTACTTC.

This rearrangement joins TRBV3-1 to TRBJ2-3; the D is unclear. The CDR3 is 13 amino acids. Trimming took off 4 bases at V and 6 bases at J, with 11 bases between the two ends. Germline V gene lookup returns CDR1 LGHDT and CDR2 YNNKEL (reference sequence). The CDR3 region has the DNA TGTGCCAGCAGCCGGCTGGAGAGGGATACGCAGTATTTT. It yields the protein CASSRLERDTQYF.

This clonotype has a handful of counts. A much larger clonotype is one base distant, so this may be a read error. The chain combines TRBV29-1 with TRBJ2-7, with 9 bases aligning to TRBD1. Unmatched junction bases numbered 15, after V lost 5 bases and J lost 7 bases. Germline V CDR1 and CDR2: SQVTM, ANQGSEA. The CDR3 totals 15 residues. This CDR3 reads CSVPNRGRTYNEQYF. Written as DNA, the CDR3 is TGCAGCGTTCCGAACAGGGGGCGTACCTACAATGAGCAGTACTTC.

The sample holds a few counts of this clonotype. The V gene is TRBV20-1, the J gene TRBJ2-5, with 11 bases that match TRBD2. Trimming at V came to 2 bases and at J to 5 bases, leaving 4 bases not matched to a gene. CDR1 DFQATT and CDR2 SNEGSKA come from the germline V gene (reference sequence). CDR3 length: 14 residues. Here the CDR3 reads CSARIAGGVETQYF. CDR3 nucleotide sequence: TGCAGTGCTAGAATAGCGGGGGGGGTCGAGACCCAGTACTTC.

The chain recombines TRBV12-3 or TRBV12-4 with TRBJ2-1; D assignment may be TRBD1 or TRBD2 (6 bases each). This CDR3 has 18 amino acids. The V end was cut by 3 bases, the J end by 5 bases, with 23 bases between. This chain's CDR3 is CASSLGRRWGAINNEQFF. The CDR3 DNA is TGTGCCAGCAGTTTGGGGCGTAGGTGGGGGGCCATCAACAATGAGCAGTTCTTC.

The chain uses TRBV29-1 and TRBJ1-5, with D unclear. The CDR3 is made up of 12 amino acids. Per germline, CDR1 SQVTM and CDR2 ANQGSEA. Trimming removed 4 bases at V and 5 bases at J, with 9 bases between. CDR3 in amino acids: CSVGASDQPQHF. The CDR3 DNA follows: TGCAGCGTTGGGGCTTCTGATCAGCCCCAGCATTTT.

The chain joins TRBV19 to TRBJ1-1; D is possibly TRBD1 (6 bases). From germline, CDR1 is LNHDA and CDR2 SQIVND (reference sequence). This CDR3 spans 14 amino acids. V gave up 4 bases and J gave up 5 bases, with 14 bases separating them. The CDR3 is CASSTGVPGTEAFF. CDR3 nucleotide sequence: TGTGCCAGTAGTACAGGGGTCCCAGGAACTGAAGCTTTCTTT.

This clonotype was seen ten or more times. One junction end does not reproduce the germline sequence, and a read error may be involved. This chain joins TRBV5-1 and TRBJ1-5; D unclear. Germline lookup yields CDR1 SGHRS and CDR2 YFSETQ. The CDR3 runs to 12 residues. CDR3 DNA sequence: TGTGCCAGCAGTTTGGAGGGTCAGCCCCAGCATTTT. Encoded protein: CASSLEGQPQHF.

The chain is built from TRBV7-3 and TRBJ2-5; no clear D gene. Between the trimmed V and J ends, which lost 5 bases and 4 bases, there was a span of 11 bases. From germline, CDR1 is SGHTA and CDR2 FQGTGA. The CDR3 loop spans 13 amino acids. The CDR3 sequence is CASSGRVAETQYF. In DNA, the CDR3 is TGTGCCAGCAGCGGTAGAGTCGCAGAGACCCAGTACTTC.

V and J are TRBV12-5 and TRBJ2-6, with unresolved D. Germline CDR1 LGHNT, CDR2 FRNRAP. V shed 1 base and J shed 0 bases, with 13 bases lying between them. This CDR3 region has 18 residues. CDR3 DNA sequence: TGTGCTAGTGGTTTGGGTCCCTACAGACGCTCTGGGGCCAACGTCCTGACTTTC. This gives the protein CASGLGPYRRSGANVLTF.

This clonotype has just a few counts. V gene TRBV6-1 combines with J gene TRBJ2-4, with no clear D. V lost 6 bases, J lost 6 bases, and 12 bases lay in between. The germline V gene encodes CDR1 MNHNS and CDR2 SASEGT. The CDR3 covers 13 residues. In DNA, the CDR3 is TGTGCCAGCAGCCGCCGAGACCCAAACATTCAGTACTTC. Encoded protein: CASSRRDPNIQYF.

In nucleotides, the CDR3 is TGTGCCAGCAGCTTCCCTGCGGGGGTAGCTAAGTTCTTC. It translates to CASSFPAGVAKFF. This rearrangement joins TRBV7-9 to TRBJ2-1, with 7 positions matching TRBD2. The V gene's germline CDR1 is SEHNR and CDR2 FQNEAQ (reference sequence). J gave up 14 bases and V 3 bases, and 10 bases lay outside the gene matches. The CDR3 totals 13 residues.

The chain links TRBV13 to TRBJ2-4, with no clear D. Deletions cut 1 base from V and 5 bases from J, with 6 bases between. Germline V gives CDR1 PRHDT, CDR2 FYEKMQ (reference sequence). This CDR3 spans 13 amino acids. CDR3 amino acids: CASSLVTENIQYF. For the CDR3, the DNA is TGTGCCAGCAGCTTAGTTACAGAAAACATTCAGTACTTC.

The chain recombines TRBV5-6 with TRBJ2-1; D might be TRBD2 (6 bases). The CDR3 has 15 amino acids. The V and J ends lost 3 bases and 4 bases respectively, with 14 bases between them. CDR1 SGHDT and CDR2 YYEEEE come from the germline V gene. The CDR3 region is CASSSLAEPYNEQFF. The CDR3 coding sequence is TGTGCCAGCAGCTCCTTAGCGGAACCTTACAATGAGCAGTTCTTC.

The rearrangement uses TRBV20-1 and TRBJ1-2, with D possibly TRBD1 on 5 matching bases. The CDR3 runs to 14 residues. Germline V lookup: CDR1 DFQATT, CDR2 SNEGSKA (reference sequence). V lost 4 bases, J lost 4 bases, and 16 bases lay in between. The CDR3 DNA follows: TGCAGTGCTACCGACGCCAGGGCTGTCTATGGCTACACCTTC. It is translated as CSATDARAVYGYTF.

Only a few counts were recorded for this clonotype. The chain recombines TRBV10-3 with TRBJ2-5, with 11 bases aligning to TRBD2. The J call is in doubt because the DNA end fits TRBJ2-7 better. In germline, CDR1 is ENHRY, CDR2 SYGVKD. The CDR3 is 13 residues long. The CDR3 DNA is TGTGCCATCAGACTAGCGGGAGAAACCGAGCAGTACTTC. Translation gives CAIRLAGETEQYF.

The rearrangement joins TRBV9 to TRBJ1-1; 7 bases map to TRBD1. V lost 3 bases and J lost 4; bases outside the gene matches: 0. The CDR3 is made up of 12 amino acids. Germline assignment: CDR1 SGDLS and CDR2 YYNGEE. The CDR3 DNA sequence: TGTGCCAGCAGCGCAGGGGGCACTGAAGCTTTCTTT. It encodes CASSAGGTEAFF.

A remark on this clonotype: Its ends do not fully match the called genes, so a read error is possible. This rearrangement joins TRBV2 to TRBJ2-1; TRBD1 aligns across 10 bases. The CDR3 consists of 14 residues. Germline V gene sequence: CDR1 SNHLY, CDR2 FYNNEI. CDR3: CASSRWTGGNGQFF. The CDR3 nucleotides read TGTGCCAGCAGCCGATGGACAGGGGGTAATGGGCAGTTCTTC.

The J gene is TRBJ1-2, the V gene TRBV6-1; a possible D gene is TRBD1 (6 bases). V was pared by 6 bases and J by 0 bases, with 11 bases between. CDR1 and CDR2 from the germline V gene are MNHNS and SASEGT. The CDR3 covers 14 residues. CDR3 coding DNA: TGTGCCAGCAGCCGACAGGAAGCTAACTATGGCTACACCTTC. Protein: CASSRQEANYGYTF.

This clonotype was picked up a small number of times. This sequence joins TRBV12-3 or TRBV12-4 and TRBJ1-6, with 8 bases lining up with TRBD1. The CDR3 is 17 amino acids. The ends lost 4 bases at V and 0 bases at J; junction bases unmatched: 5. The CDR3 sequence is CASSSGQGGSYNSPLHF. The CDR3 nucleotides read TGTGCCAGCAGTTCCGGACAGGGCGGCTCCTATAATTCACCCCTCCACTTT.

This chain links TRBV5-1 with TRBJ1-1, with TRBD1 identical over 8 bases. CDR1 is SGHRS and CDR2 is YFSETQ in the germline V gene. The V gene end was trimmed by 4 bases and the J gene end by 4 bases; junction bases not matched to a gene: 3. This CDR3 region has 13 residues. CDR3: CASSGQGATEAFF. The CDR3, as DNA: TGCGCCAGCAGCGGACAGGGCGCCACTGAAGCTTTCTTT.

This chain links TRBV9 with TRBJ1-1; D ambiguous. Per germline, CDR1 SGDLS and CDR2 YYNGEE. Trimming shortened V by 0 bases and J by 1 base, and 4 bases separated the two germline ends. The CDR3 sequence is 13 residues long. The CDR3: CASSVARNTEAFF. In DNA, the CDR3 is TGTGCCAGCAGCGTAGCAAGGAACACTGAAGCTTTCTTT.

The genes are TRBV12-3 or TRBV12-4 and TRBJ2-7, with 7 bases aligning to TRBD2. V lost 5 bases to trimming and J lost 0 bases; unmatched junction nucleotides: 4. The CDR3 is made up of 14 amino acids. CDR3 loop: CASSGLADSYEQYF. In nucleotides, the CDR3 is TGTGCCAGCAGTGGTCTAGCGGACTCCTACGAGCAGTACTTC.

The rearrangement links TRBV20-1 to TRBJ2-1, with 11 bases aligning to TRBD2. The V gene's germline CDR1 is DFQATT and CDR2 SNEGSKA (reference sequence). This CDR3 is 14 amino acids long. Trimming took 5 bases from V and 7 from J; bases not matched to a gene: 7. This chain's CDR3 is CSASGTSGLNEQFF. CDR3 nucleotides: TGCAGTGCTTCCGGGACTAGCGGTTTGAATGAGCAGTTCTTC.

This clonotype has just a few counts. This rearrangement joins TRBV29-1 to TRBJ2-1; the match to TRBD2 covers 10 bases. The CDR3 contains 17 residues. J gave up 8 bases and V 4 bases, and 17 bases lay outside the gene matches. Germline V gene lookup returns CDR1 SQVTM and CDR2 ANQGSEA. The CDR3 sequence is CSVAASGRWFSRDEQFF. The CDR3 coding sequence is TGCAGCGTTGCGGCTAGCGGGAGATGGTTTTCTCGGGATGAGCAGTTCTTC.

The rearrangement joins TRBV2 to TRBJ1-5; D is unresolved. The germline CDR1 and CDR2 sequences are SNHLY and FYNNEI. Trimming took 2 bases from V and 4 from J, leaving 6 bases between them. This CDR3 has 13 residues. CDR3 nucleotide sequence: TGTGCCAGCAGTGAAAGGAGGAATCAGCCCCAGCATTTT. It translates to CASSERRNQPQHF.

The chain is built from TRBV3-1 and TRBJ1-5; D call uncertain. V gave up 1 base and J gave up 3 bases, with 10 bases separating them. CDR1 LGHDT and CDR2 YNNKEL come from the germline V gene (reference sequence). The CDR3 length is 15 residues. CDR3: CASSQALGDNQPQHF. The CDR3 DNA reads TGTGCCAGCAGCCAAGCCCTCGGAGACAATCAGCCCCAGCATTTT.